The subject of this entry is one TCR beta chain. The assay was immunoSEQ multiplex PCR, and TCRdb's table has in-frame clones only and misses some. The table has approximately 90,000 clones, more than 70% seen once; the top ten hold around 2.1%. This sample is drawn from a study of control samples from healthy donors and cancer patients. This CDR3 has 13 residues. Germline lookup yields CDR1 KGHDR and CDR2 SFDVKD. Deletions cut 3 bases from V and 2 bases from J, with 7 bases between. The clonotype comes from a woman aged 40 to 50 in good health. The chain employs TRBV24-1 and TRBJ2-7; no firm D call. The sequencing input was blood. CDR3 region: CATSDGQTYEQYF. CDR3 in DNA: TGTGCCACCAGTGATGGGCAGACCTACGAGCAGTACTTC.